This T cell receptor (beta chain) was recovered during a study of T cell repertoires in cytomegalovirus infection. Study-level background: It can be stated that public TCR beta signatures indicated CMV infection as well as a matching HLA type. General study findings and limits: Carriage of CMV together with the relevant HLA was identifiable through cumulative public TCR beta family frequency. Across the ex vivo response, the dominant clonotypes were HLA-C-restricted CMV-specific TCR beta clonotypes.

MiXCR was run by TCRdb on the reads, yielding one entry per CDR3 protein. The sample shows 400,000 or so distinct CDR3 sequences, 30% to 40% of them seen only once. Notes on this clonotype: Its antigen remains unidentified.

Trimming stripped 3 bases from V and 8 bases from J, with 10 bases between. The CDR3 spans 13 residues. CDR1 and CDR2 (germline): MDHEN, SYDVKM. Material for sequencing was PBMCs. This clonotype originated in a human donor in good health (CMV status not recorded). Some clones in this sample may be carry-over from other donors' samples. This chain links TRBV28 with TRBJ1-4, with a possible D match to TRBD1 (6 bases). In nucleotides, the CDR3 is TGTGCCAGCAGTTTCCACGGGGGCGAAAAACTGTTTTTT. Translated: CASSFHGGEKLFF. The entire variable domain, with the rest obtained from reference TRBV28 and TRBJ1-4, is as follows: DVKVTQSSRYLVKRTGEKVFLECVQDMDHENMFWYRQDPGLGLRLIYFSYDVKMKEKGDIPEGYSVSREKKERFSLILESASTNQTSMYLCASSFHGGEKLFFGSGTQLSVL.